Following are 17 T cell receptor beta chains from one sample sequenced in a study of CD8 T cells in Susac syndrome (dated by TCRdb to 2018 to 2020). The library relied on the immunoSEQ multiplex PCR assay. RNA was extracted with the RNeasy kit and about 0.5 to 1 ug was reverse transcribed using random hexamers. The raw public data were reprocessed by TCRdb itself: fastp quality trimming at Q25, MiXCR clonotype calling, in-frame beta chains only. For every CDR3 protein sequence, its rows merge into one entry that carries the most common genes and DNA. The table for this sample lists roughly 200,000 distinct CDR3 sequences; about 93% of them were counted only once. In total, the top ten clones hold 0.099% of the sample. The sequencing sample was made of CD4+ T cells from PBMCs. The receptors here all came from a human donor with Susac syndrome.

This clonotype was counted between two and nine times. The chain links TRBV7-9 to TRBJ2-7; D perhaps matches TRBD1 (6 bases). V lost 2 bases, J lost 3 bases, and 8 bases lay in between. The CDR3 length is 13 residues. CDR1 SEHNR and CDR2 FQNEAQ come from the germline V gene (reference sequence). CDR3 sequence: CASSLSQGYEQYF. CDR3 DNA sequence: TGTGCCAGCAGCTTATCACAGGGCTACGAGCAGTACTTC. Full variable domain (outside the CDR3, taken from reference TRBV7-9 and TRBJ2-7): DTGVSQNPRHKITKRGQNVTFRCDPISEHNRLYWYRQTLGQGPEFLTYFQNEAQLEKSRLLSDRFSAERPKGSFSTLEIQRTEQGDSAMYLCASSLSQGYEQYFGPGTRLTVT.

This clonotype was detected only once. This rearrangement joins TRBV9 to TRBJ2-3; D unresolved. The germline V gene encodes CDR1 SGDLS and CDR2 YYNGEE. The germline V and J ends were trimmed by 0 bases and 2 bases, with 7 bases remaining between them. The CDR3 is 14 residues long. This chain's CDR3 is CASSVDPNTDTQYF. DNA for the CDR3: TGTGCCAGCAGCGTAGACCCAAACACAGATACGCAGTATTTT.

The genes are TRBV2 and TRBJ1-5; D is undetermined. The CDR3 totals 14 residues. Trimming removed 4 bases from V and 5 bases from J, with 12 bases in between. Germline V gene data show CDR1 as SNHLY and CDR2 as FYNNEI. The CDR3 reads CASSVGREYQPQHF. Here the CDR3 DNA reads TGTGCCAGCAGTGTAGGGAGGGAATATCAGCCCCAGCATTTT. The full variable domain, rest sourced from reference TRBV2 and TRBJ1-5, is EPEVTQTPSHQVTQMGQEVILRCVPISNHLYFYWYRQILGQKVEFLVSFYNNEISEKSEIFDDQFSVERPDGSNFTLKIRSTKLEDSAMYFCASSVGREYQPQHFGDGTRLSIL.

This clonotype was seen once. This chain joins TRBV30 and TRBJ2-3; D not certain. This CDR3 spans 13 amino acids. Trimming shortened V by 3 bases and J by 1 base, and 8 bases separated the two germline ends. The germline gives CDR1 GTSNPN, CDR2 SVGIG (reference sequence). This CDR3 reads CAWRSSGTDTQYF. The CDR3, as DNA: TGTGCCTGGAGGTCGAGCGGCACAGATACGCAGTATTTT. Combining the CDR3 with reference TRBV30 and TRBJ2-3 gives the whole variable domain SQTIHQWPATLVQPVGSPLSLECTVEGTSNPNLYWYRQAAGRGLQLLFYSVGIGQISSEVPQNLSASRPQDRQFILSSKKLLLSDSGFYLCAWRSSGTDTQYFGPGTRLTVL.

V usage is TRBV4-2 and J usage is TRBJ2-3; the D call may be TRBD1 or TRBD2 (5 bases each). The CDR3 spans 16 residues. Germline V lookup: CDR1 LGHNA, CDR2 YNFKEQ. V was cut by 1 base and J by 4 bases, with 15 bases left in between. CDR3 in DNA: TGTGCCAGCAGCCAAGCGCCTCGGGAAGGGGCAGATACGCAGTATTTT. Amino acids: CASSQAPREGADTQYF.

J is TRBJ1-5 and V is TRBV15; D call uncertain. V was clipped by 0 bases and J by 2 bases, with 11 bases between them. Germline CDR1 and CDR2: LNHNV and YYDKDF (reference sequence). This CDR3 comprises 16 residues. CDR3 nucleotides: TGTGCCACCAGCAGAGAAAGGACTTTGGGCAATCAGCCCCAGCATTTT. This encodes CATSRERTLGNQPQHF.

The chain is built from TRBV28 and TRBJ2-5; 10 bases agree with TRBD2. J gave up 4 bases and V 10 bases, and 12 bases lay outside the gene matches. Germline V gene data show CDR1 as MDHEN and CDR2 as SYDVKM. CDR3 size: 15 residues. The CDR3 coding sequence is TGTGCCACCGGAGCGGGAGGGCAGGGAGGAGAGACCCAGTACTTC. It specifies CATGAGGQGGETQYF. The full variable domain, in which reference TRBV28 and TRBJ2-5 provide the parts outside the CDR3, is DVKVTQSSRYLVKRTGEKVFLECVQDMDHENMFWYRQDPGLGLRLIYFSYDVKMKEKGDIPEGYSVSREKKERFSLILESASTNQTSMYLCATGAGGQGGETQYFGPGTRLLVL.

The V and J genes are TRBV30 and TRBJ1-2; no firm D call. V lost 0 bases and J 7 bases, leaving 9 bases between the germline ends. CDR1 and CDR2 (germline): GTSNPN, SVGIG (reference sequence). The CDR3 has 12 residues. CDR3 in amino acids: CAWSVRGPGYTF. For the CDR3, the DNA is TGTGCCTGGAGTGTACGAGGGCCTGGCTACACCTTC.

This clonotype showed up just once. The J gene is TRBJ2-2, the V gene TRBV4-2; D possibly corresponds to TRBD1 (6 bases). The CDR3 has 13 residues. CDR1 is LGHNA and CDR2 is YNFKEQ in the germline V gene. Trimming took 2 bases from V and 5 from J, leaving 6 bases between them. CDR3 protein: CASSQQGTGELFF. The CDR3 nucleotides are TGTGCCAGCAGCCAACAGGGGACCGGGGAGCTGTTTTTT.

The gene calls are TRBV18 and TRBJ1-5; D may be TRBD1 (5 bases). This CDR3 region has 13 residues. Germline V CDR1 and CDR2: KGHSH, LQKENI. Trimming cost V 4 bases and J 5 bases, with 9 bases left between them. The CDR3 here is CASSQDTYQPQHF. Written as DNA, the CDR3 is TGTGCCAGCTCACAGGACACTTATCAGCCCCAGCATTTT.

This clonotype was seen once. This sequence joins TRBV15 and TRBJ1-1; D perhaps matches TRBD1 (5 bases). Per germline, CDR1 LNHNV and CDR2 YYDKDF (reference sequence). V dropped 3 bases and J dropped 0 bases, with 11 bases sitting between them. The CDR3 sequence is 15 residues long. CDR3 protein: CATSSKGRVNTEAFF. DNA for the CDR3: TGTGCCACCAGCAGTAAAGGCAGGGTGAACACTGAAGCTTTCTTT.

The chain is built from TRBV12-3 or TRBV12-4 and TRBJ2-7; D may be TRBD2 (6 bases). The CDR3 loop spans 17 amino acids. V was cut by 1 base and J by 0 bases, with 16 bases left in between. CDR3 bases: TGTGCCAGCAGTTTAGGCGGACGGAGGGAAATCTCCTACGAGCAGTACTTC. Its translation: CASSLGGRREISYEQYF.

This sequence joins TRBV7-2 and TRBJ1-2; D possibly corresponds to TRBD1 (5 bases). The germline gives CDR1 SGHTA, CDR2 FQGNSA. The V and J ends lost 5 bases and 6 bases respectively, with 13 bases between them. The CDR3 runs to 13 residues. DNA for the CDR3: TGTGCCAGCAGCCCGCAGGGAATCAATGGCTACACCTTC. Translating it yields CASSPQGINGYTF.

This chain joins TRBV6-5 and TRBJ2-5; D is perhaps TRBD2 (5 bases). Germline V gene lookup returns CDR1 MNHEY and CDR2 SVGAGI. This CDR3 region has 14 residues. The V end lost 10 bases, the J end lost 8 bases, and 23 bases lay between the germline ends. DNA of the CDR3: TGTGCCACCAAAGCTGTGGCGTCCCGGGGAACCCAGTACTTC. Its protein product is CATKAVASRGTQYF.

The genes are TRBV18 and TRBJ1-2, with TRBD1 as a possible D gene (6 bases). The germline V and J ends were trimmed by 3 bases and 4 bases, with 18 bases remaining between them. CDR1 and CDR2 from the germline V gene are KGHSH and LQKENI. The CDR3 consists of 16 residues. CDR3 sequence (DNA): TGTGCCAGCTCACCTCGTTCGGGGGGCCGTTCCTATGGCTACACCTTC. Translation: CASSPRSGGRSYGYTF.

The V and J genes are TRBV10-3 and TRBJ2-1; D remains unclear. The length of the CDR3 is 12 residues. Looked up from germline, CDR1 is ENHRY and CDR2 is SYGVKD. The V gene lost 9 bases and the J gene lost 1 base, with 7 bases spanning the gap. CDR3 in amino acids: CAIAWSYNEQFF. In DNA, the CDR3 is TGTGCCATAGCCTGGTCCTACAATGAGCAGTTCTTC.

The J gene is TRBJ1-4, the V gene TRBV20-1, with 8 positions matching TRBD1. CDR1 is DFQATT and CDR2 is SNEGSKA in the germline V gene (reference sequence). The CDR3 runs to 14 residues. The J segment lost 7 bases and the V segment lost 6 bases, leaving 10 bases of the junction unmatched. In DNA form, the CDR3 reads TGCAGTGCCGAGGACACAGGGGGGCGTGAAAAACTGTTTTTT. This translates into CSAEDTGGREKLFF.